Included here is one TCR beta chain sequence, with context. This sample is part of a study of blood T cells in healthy people across ages. Alongside a J-beta primer mix, a sample-barcoded 5' primer served in a second PCR lasting 7 to 11 cycles. TCRdb re-derived calls from the 5' RACE reads in MiXCR, one entry per CDR3 protein. The sample includes roughly 1.4 million distinct CDR3 sequences, approximately 60% of them seen just once. CDR3 length: 15 residues. V lost 2 bases and J lost 5, with 13 bases in between. In germline, CDR1 is MNHEY, CDR2 SVGEGT. This clonotype originated in a man between 18 and 29 years old in good health. Sequences were obtained from blood. The chain employs TRBV6-2 or TRBV6-3 and TRBJ2-1; a possible D gene is TRBD2 (5 bases). Here the CDR3 reads CASSYPTEEDNEQFF. CDR3 sequence (DNA): TGTGCCAGCAGTTACCCTACGGAGGAAGACAATGAGCAGTTCTTC.